The rows below give T cell receptor beta chains drawn from one sample of a study of identical twins. One entry per CDR3 protein, called by TCRdb with MiXCR from the 5' RACE reads. There are 400,000 to 650,000 distinct CDR3 sequences in the sample; under 25% occur only once, and roughly 0.91% lies in the top ten. This sample was shared with a second study, whose subject was T cells expressing NK-cell markers.

The sequencing sample was made of CD4+ T cells sorted from blood. The receptors come from a woman in her late teens or twenties in good health. CDR3s include the opening cysteine and the closing phenylalanine or tryptophan. D genes are given only for firm matches. The listing skips clone size in some rows; elsewhere it reads once, few, many or a size class.

d_gene	j_gene	v_gene	abundance	CDR3nt	CDR3aa
-	TRBJ1-2	TRBV2	many	TGTGCCAGCAGTGGATTCGGATGGCAGGGCTATGGCTACACCTTC	CASSGFGWQGYGYTF
-	TRBJ2-2	TRBV20-1	-	TGCAGTGCTAGAAAGACTGGAAGCTCCGGGGAGCTGTTTTTT	CSARKTGSSGELFF
-	TRBJ1-2	TRBV27	-	TGTGCCAGCAGTTTTAGGGGCTTCCGTGGCTACACCTTC	CASSFRGFRGYTF
TRBD1	TRBJ1-6	TRBV20-1	-	TGCAGTGCTAGAGGACAGGGAAGCCCCTATAATTCACCCCTCCACTTT	CSARGQGSPYNSPLHF
TRBD1	TRBJ2-5	TRBV6-2/TRBV6-3	few	TGTGCCAGCAGTTACCGGGAAACAGGGGGCGCAGGGTACTTC	CASSYRETGGAGYF
TRBD1	TRBJ2-3	TRBV5-1	-	TGCGCCAGCAGCTTGGACAGGGGGCGGTCGGCAGATACGCAGTATTTT	CASSLDRGRSADTQYF
TRBD1	TRBJ1-2	TRBV6-1	-	TGTGCCAGCAGTACCCGCGCCGGGACAGTGGATGGCTACACCTTC	CASSTRAGTVDGYTF
-	TRBJ1-1	TRBV10-3	-	TGTGCCATCAGTGAGTCGAAAGGGTCGGCGAACACTGAAGCTTTCTTT	CAISESKGSANTEAFF
TRBD1	TRBJ2-7	TRBV3-1	few	TGTGCCAGCAGCCAAATGAGGGACAGGGCCCGCGAGCAGTACTTC	CASSQMRDRAREQYF
-	TRBJ2-7	TRBV9	few	TGTGCCAGCAGCGTAGATGGGAGGTCGGGGTTCGAGCAGTACTTC	CASSVDGRSGFEQYF
TRBD2	TRBJ2-7	TRBV5-6	few	TGTGCCAGCAGCCGTAGGACTAGCGTGGGCTACGAGCAGTACTTC	CASSRRTSVGYEQYF
-	TRBJ1-5	TRBV6-5	many	TGTGCCAGCAGTTACTCTGTAGACCAGCCCCAGCATTTT	CASSYSVDQPQHF
-	TRBJ2-1	TRBV4-2	few	TGTGCCAGCAGCCAAGATCGATTAGCCCCAAACAATGAGCAGTTCTTC	CASSQDRLAPNNEQFF
-	TRBJ1-1	TRBV5-1	-	TGCGCCAGCAGCTTGGTGTTTTCAGATCTGGGCGCTGAAGCTTTCTTT	CASSLVFSDLGAEAFF
-	TRBJ2-5	TRBV3-1	-	TGTGCCAGCAGCCAAGTTTCCGGAGGGGAAGAGACCCAGTACTTC	CASSQVSGGEETQYF
TRBD2	TRBJ2-2	TRBV6-1	-	TGTGCCAGCAGCCGTAGCGGGAGGGCCGAGAACACCGGGGAGCTGTTTTTT	CASSRSGRAENTGELFF
-	TRBJ2-3	TRBV5-1	few	TGCGCCAGCAGCAGACAGACAGCTTTAACAGATACGCAGTATTTT	CASSRQTALTDTQYF
-	TRBJ1-4	TRBV6-5	few	TGTGCCAGCAGTTACAGGCTGACCGAAAAACTGTTTTTT	CASSYRLTEKLFF
TRBD2	TRBJ2-3	TRBV7-3	few	TGTGCCAGCAGCCCGCGGGGGGGCCGGGATACGCAGTATTTT	CASSPRGGRDTQYF
TRBD1	TRBJ1-1	TRBV10-3	few	TGTGCCATCAGTGAAAGAGGGACAGGAAGGGCTGAAGCTTTCTTT	CAISERGTGRAEAFF
TRBD2	TRBJ2-7	TRBV20-1	-	TGCAGTGCTCAGCCGGGACTAGCGATTCCCGAGCAGTACTTC	CSAQPGLAIPEQYF
TRBD2	TRBJ2-3	TRBV3-1	-	TGTGCCAGCAGCCACCGACAGGCTGGGGTAGCGGGGGGTGTGAATACGCAGTATTTT	CASSHRQAGVAGGVNTQYF
TRBD2	TRBJ2-5	TRBV6-1	-	TGTGCCAGCAAACCGGGACTAGAGTCAGAGACCCAGTACTTC	CASKPGLESETQYF
TRBD1	TRBJ1-1	TRBV4-3	-	TGCGCCAGCAGCCAAGGGTCAGGGGGCACTGAAGCTTTCTTT	CASSQGSGGTEAFF
-	TRBJ2-7	TRBV5-1	-	TGCGCCAGCAGCTCCCCAAGCGGCCCTCTCGAGCAGTACTTC	CASSSPSGPLEQYF
TRBD1	TRBJ2-3	TRBV5-1	few	TGCGCCAGCAGTCCAGGGGGCGTTGTGTGGACAGATACGCAGTATTTT	CASSPGGVVWTDTQYF
-	TRBJ1-2	TRBV20-1	few	TGCAGTGCTAGAGATGGTCATGGCTACACCTTC	CSARDGHGYTF